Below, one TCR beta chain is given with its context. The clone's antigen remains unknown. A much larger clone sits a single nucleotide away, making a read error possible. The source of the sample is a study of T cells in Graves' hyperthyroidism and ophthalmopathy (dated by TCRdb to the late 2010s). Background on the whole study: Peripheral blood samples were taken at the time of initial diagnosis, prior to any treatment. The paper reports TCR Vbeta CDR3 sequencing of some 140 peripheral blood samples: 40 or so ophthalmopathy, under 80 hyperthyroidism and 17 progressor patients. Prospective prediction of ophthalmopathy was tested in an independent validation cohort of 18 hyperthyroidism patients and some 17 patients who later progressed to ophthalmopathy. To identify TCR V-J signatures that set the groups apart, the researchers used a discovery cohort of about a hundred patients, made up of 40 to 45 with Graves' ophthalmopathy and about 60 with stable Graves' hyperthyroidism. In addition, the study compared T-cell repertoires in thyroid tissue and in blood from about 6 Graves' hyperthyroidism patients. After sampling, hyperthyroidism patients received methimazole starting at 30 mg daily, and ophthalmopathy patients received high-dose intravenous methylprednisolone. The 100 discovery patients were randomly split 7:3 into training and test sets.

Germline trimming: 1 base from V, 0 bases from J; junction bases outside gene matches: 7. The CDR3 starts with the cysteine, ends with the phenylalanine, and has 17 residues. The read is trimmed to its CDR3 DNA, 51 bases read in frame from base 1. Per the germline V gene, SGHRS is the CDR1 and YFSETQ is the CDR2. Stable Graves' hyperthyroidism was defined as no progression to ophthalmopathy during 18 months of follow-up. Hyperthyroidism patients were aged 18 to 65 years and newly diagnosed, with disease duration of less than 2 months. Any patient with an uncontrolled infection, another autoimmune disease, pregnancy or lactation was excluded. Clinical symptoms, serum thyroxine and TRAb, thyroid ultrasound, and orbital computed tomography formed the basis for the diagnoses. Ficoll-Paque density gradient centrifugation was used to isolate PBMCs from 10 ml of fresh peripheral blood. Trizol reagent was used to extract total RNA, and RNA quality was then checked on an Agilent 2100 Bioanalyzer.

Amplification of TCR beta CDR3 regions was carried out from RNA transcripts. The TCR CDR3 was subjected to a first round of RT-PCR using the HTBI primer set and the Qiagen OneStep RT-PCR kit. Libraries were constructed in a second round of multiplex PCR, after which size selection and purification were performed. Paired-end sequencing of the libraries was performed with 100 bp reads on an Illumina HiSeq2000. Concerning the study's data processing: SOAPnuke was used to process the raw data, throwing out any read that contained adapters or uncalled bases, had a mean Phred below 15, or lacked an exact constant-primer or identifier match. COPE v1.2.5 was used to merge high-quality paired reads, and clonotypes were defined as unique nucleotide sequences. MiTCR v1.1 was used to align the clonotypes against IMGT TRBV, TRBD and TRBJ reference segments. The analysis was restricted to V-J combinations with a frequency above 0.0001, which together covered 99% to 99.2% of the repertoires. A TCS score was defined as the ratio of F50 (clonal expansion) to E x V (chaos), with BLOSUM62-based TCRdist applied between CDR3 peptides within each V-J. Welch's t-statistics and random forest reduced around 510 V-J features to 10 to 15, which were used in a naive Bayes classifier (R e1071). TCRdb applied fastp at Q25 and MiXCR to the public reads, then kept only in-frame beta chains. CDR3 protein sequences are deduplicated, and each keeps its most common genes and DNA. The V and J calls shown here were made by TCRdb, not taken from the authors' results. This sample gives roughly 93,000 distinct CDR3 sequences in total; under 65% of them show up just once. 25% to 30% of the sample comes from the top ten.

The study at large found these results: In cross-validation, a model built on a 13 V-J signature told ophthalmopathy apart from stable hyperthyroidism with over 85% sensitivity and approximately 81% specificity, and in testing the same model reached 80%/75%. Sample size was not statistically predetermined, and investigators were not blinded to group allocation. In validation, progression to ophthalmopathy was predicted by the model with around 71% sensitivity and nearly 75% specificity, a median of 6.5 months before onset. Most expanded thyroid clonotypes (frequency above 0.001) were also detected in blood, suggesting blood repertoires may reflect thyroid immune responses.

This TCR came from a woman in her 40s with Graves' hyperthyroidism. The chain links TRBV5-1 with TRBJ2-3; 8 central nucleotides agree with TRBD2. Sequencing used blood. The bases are TGCGCCAGCAGCTTGTTAGGGGCTAGCGGGAGCACAGATACGCAGTATTTT. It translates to CASSLLGASGSTDTQYF.